The 7 T cell receptor beta chains reported below all come from one sample, sequenced in a study of T cells expressing NK-cell markers. TCRdb re-called the 5' RACE reads and shows each CDR3 protein once, DNA omitted. The repertoire table contains some 600,000 distinct CDR3 sequences. The specimen sequenced was blood T cells: a sorted CD56 or NKG2C T cell subset, CD4+ or CD8+ T cells, or bulk PBMC T cells (not recorded which). The receptors come from a man between 18 and 29 years old in good health.

V and J are TRBV20-1 and TRBJ1-5; TCRdb selects TRBD1, and the lack of DNA leaves this call unchecked. Looked up from germline, CDR1 is DFQATT and CDR2 is SNEGSKA (reference sequence). The CDR3 contains 14 residues. The CDR3: CSARSLGRNQPQHF.

This rearrangement joins TRBV5-1 to TRBJ2-6; TCRdb picks TRBD1, but there is no DNA to check that call. The CDR3 runs 15 residues. In germline, CDR1 is SGHRS, CDR2 YFSETQ. The CDR3 loop is CASSPGGTGANVLTF.

The gene calls are TRBV20-1 and TRBJ2-2; TCRdb selects TRBD2, and the lack of DNA leaves this call unchecked. CDR3 size: 16 residues. Germline CDR1 reads DFQATT; CDR2 reads SNEGSKA (reference sequence). The CDR3 loop reads CSARDPSRADIGELFF.

The chain recombines TRBV29-1 with TRBJ2-3; no DNA is available, so the TRBD2 call from TCRdb remains unchecked. Germline-derived CDR1 and CDR2 are SQVTM and ANQGSEA. The CDR3 has 15 amino acids. The CDR3 sequence: CSAATPRASTDTQYF.

This chain connects TRBV12-3 or TRBV12-4 to TRBJ2-3; absent DNA, TCRdb's TRBD2 call cannot be checked. This CDR3 is 13 amino acids long. CDR3 sequence: CASSTTSFDTQYF.

The chain couples TRBV20-1 to TRBJ2-5; TCRdb indicates TRBD1, and absent DNA this call remains unverified. This CDR3 has 15 amino acids. Germline CDR1 reads DFQATT; CDR2 reads SNEGSKA (reference sequence). The CDR3 is CSARDSTGGLGTQYF.

The chain has TRBV11-3 and TRBJ2-1. The CDR3 covers 15 residues. CDR1 is SGHNT, CDR2 YENEEA, per germline. The CDR3 reads CASSLGYVSYNEQFF.